The 30 T cell receptor beta chains given below trace back to one sample, sequenced in a study of cytomegalovirus exposure and HLA in healthy donors. Use of 60 Vbeta and 13 Jbeta primers characterized the PCR. Generated by immunoSEQ multiplex PCR, the TCRdb table keeps only in-frame clones and is missing some. The data show about 130,000 clones, around 86% seen once. Sequences were obtained from PBMCs. These receptors were taken from a man between 18 and 29 years old in good health and CMV-seronegative.

This clone was observed a single time. This chain connects TRBV4-3 to TRBJ2-5, with TRBD2 identical over 9 bases. The CDR3 is 16 amino acids. V was clipped by 0 bases and J by 5 bases; unmatched bases: 7. Germline CDR1 reads LGHNA; CDR2 reads YSLEER. Written as DNA, the CDR3 is TGCGCCAGCAGCCAAGATCTTTCTAGCGGGGCTGAGACCCAGTACTTC. Translating gives CASSQDLSSGAETQYF.

The chain uses TRBV7-8 and TRBJ2-5, with TRBD2 matching over 9 bases. Trimming took 5 bases from V and 4 from J; bases not matched to a gene: 5. The CDR3 covers 14 residues. The germline CDR1 and CDR2 sequences are SGHVS and FQNEAQ. CDR3 coding DNA: TGTGCCAGCAGCCCCCAGCGGGGGGCAGAGACCCAGTACTTC. This sequence encodes CASSPQRGAETQYF.

The chain combines TRBV5-4 with TRBJ2-2; D gene ambiguous. Trimming removed 3 bases at V and 0 bases at J, with 6 bases between. CDR3 length: 14 amino acids. CDR1 SGHNT and CDR2 YYREEE come from the germline V gene (reference sequence). For the CDR3, the DNA is TGTGCCAGCAGCTCAGAGGCGAACACCGGGGAGCTGTTTTTT. Residues: CASSSEANTGELFF.

The V call is TRBV5-1, the J call TRBJ2-3, with a tentative D call TRBD2 (5 bases). The germline gives CDR1 SGHRS, CDR2 YFSETQ. This CDR3 spans 13 amino acids. Trimming cost V 5 bases and J 6 bases, with 13 bases left between them. The DNA for the CDR3 is TGCGCCAGCAGTGAGATCGGGGTGGATACGCAGTATTTT. Its protein product is CASSEIGVDTQYF.

The chain couples TRBV29-1 to TRBJ1-3; tentatively, D is TRBD1 (5 bases). The germline CDR1 and CDR2 sequences are SQVTM and ANQGSEA. Deletions cut 4 bases from V and 2 bases from J, with 12 bases between. This CDR3 contains 14 residues. The CDR3 protein is CSVGGSETGNTIYF. CDR3 bases: TGCAGCGTTGGGGGCTCGGAGACTGGAAACACCATATATTTT.

The gene calls are TRBV6-5 and TRBJ2-1, with D maybe TRBD2 (6 bases). The V gene's germline CDR1 is MNHEY and CDR2 SVGAGI. The length of the CDR3 is 16 residues. Trimming stripped 4 bases from V and 6 bases from J, with 19 bases between. CDR3: CASSFSPISGGNEQFF. In DNA form, the CDR3 reads TGTGCCAGCAGTTTTAGTCCTATTTCCGGGGGCAATGAGCAGTTCTTC.

This sequence joins TRBV7-9 and TRBJ2-1, with 8 bases aligning to TRBD1. The germline V gene encodes CDR1 SEHNR and CDR2 FQNEAQ (reference sequence). Trimming at V came to 5 bases and at J to 0 bases, leaving 12 bases not matched to a gene. The CDR3 covers 18 residues. CDR3 nucleotide sequence: TGTGCCAGCAGCCCCTCCCGTGACAGGGGAAGCTCCTACAATGAGCAGTTCTTC. It translates to CASSPSRDRGSSYNEQFF. Using reference TRBV7-9 and TRBJ2-1 for the parts outside the CDR3, the full variable domain is DTGVSQNPRHKITKRGQNVTFRCDPISEHNRLYWYRQTLGQGPEFLTYFQNEAQLEKSRLLSDRFSAERPKGSFSTLEIQRTEQGDSAMYLCASSPSRDRGSSYNEQFFGPGTRLTVL.

The chain employs TRBV21-1 and TRBJ2-3; the table's D call, TRBD2, has no DNA check behind it. TRBV21-1 is designated a pseudogene. This CDR3 has 18 amino acids. Written as DNA, the CDR3 is TGTGCCAGCAGCAACCCCGGGGAGGGCCTAACTAGCACAGATACGCAGTATTTT. Its translation is CASSNPGEGLTSTDTQYF.

The chain recombines TRBV6-1 with TRBJ2-3, with TRBD2 matching over 11 bases. Germline values: CDR1 MNHNS, CDR2 SASEGT. The ends lost 3 bases at V and 4 bases at J; junction bases unmatched: 3. The CDR3 runs 15 residues. Here the CDR3 reads CASSDVAGGPDTQYF. The CDR3 DNA reads TGTGCCAGCAGTGACGTAGCGGGGGGGCCAGATACGCAGTATTTT.

V gene TRBV5-1 combines with J gene TRBJ2-7; 7 nucleotides match TRBD2. CDR1 is SGHRS and CDR2 is YFSETQ in the germline V gene. Trimming cost V 7 bases and J 4 bases; bases outside gene matches: 2. The CDR3 is 11 residues long. CDR3 loop: CASGGGYEQYF. The CDR3 nucleotides are TGCGCCAGCGGCGGGGGTTACGAGCAGTACTTC.

This rearrangement joins TRBV29-1 to TRBJ2-2; the match to TRBD1 covers 7 bases. The germline V gene encodes CDR1 SQVTM and CDR2 ANQGSEA. The V segment lost 4 bases and the J segment 4 bases; nucleotides outside the gene matches: 6. The length of the CDR3 is 14 residues. CDR3 in DNA: TGCAGCGTTGTAGGACAGGTTGGCACCGGGGAGCTGTTTTTT. The encoded protein is CSVVGQVGTGELFF.

This clone was observed a handful of times. The CDR3 here is CASSQNIQGVGETQYF. The CDR3 DNA follows: TGTGCCAGCAGCCAGAACATACAGGGGGTCGGAGAGACCCAGTACTTC. The rearrangement uses TRBV7-3 and TRBJ2-5; 8 bases fit TRBD1. From germline, CDR1 is SGHTA and CDR2 FQGTGA. J lost 4 bases, V lost 5 bases, and 12 bases had no gene match. CDR3 length: 16 amino acids.

Only a few counts were recorded for this clone. The chain is built from TRBV13 and TRBJ2-7; TRBD1 might be the D (5 bases). CDR3 length: 13 amino acids. V was shortened by 5 bases and J by 2 bases, with 10 bases between the two germline ends. In germline, CDR1 is PRHDT, CDR2 FYEKMQ (reference sequence). CDR3 region: CASSTTETYEQYF. The CDR3 region has the DNA TGTGCCAGCAGCACGACAGAGACCTACGAGCAGTACTTC.

CDR3 in DNA: TGTGCCAGCTGGAACCGACAGGGGTATAATTCACCCCTCCACTTT. Protein sequence: CASWNRQGYNSPLHF. The V call is TRBV5-8, the J call TRBJ1-6; 8 bases line up with TRBD1. Germline CDR1 SGHTS, CDR2 YDEGEE. Germline trimming cut 7 bases from V and 4 bases from J; bases unmatched to any gene: 7. CDR3 length equals 15 residues. The whole variable domain, filled in from reference TRBV5-8 and TRBJ1-6, reads EAGVTQSPTHLIKTRGQQATLRCSPISGHTSVYWYQQALGLGLQFLLWYDEGEERNRGNFPPRFSGRQFPNYSSELNVNALELEDSALYLCASWNRQGYNSPLHFGNGTRLTVT.

A few counts support this clone. The rearrangement links TRBV6-6 to TRBJ1-2, with D perhaps matching TRBD1 (6 bases). The CDR3 has 16 residues. CDR1 and CDR2 from the germline V gene are MNHNY and SVGAGI (reference sequence). V lost 1 base, J lost 4 bases, and 16 bases lay in between. CDR3 amino acids: CASSYLVAQGPYGYTF. The CDR3 coding sequence is TGTGCCAGCAGTTACTTGGTTGCGCAGGGGCCCTATGGCTACACCTTC.

This clone was observed a few times. This chain connects TRBV9 to TRBJ2-5, with TRBD2 identical over 7 bases. Germline CDR1 and CDR2: SGDLS and YYNGEE. The junction had 5 bases not matched to a gene; V was cut back by 0 bases and J by 0 bases. The CDR3 has 16 residues. CDR3 nucleotide sequence: TGTGCCAGCAGCGTAGGGGGGGGTGGTTACCAAGAGACCCAGTACTTC. Translating it yields CASSVGGGGYQETQYF. The full variable domain, rest sourced from reference TRBV9 and TRBJ2-5, is DSGVTQTPKHLITATGQRVTLRCSPRSGDLSVYWYQQSLDQGLQFLIQYYNGEERAKGNILERFSAQQFPDLHSELNLSSLELGDSALYFCASSVGGGGYQETQYFGPGTRLLVL.

The CDR3 DNA reads as TGTGCCATCAGTGAGGGGCGTAAAGCTTTCTTT. Protein sequence: CAISEGRKAFF. The chain links TRBV10-3 to TRBJ1-1; unclear D gene. The germline CDR1 and CDR2 sequences are ENHRY and SYGVKD. The ends were cut back, 2 bases at V and 9 bases at J, with 7 bases in the middle. The CDR3 contains 11 residues.

V gene TRBV7-8 combines with J gene TRBJ1-5; 11 nucleotides match TRBD1. Germline lookup yields CDR1 SGHVS and CDR2 FQNEAQ. J was trimmed by 6 bases and V by 5 bases; bases with no gene match: 12. The CDR3 runs to 17 residues. The CDR3 loop is CASSPHSGTGGVQPQHF. The CDR3 DNA follows: TGTGCCAGCAGCCCCCACTCTGGGACAGGGGGTGTTCAGCCCCAGCATTTT.

The rearrangement links TRBV18 to TRBJ2-3; 10 bases match TRBD2. CDR3 size: 15 residues. Germline assignment: CDR1 KGHSH and CDR2 LQKENI. V lost 3 bases to trimming and J lost 4 bases; unmatched junction nucleotides: 4. In DNA form, the CDR3 reads TGTGCCAGCTCACCTAGCCTAGCGGGAGCAGATACGCAGTATTTT. Translated, it gives CASSPSLAGADTQYF.

V is TRBV18 and J is TRBJ2-2, with 7 nucleotides matching TRBD1. Trimming at V came to 3 bases and at J to 8 bases, leaving 12 bases not matched to a gene. Germline CDR1 KGHSH, CDR2 LQKENI. The CDR3 is 16 residues long. DNA for the CDR3: TGTGCCAGCTCACCCGACAGGGTCGGAATCGCTGGGGAGCTGTTTTTT. This translates into CASSPDRVGIAGELFF.

The genes are TRBV4-1 and TRBJ1-2; possibly TRBD1 for D (6 bases). The V end was cut by 3 bases, the J end by 4 bases, with 6 bases between. The CDR3 extends over 12 amino acids. Looked up from germline, CDR1 is MGHRA and CDR2 is YSYEKL. The CDR3 DNA follows: TGCGCCAGCAGCCAGGACAGCTATGGCTACACCTTC. Encoded protein: CASSQDSYGYTF.

J is TRBJ2-3 and V is TRBV5-1, with 10 bases lining up with TRBD2. Germline CDR1 SGHRS, CDR2 YFSETQ. This CDR3 spans 17 amino acids. The junction had 7 bases not matched to a gene; V was cut back by 3 bases and J by 0 bases. This CDR3 reads CASSSTGLAASTDTQYF. In DNA, the CDR3 is TGCGCCAGCAGCTCAACTGGACTAGCGGCTAGCACAGATACGCAGTATTTT.

V is TRBV6-4 and J is TRBJ1-5; 7 nucleotides match TRBD1. Losses at the gene ends were 4 bases for V and 7 bases for J; bases not matched to a gene: 10. CDR3 length: 15 amino acids. Germline CDR1 is MRHNA and CDR2 is SNTAGT. CDR3 region: CASSAEKGAGQPQHF. The CDR3 bases are TGTGCCAGCAGTGCGGAGAAGGGGGCTGGGCAGCCCCAGCATTTT.

This clone has only one observation. V is TRBV5-4 and J is TRBJ2-7, with 10 bases lining up with TRBD1. V dropped 4 bases and J dropped 4; count of bases not matched to a gene: 11. Germline CDR1 SGHNT, CDR2 YYREEE (reference sequence). The CDR3 is made up of 16 amino acids. The CDR3: CASSPRVGQGTYEQYF. The CDR3 bases are TGTGCCAGCAGCCCAAGAGTGGGACAGGGGACTTACGAGCAGTACTTC.

This chain joins TRBV19 and TRBJ2-2, with D possibly being TRBD1 (6 bases). Germline CDR1 LNHDA, CDR2 SQIVND (reference sequence). The CDR3 has 14 amino acids. Trimming took off 6 bases at V and 4 bases at J, with 12 bases between the two ends. The CDR3 DNA follows: TGTGCCAGTAGGGCGGACAGCATCACCGGGGAGCTGTTTTTT. Amino acids: CASRADSITGELFF.

On this clone itself: Other nucleotide sequences from this sample produce the same CDR3. The CDR3 region is CASSPGQGTPLHF. The CDR3 DNA reads as TGTGCCAGCAGTCCGGGACAGGGGACACCCCTCCACTTT. The chain combines TRBV9 with TRBJ1-6; 10 bases line up with TRBD1. Trimming cost V 5 bases and J 11 bases; bases outside gene matches: 4. The CDR3 covers 13 residues. Germline loops: CDR1 SGDLS, CDR2 YYNGEE.

The J gene is TRBJ2-7, the V gene TRBV18, with D possibly being TRBD1 (7 bases). From germline, CDR1 is KGHSH and CDR2 LQKENI. The CDR3 has 15 residues. V was cut by 4 bases and J by 4 bases, with 17 bases left in between. The CDR3 sequence: CASSQTGTAGYEQYF. The CDR3 nucleotides are TGTGCCAGCTCACAGACAGGGACCGCGGGGTACGAGCAGTACTTC.

The V call is TRBV14, the J call TRBJ1-3; D ambiguous. This CDR3 spans 16 amino acids. V lost 4 bases and J lost 0, with 13 bases in between. Germline V lookup: CDR1 SGHDN, CDR2 FVKESK. Written as DNA, the CDR3 is TGTGCCAGCAGCCTGAAGACACCAAACTCTGGAAACACCATATATTTT. This gives the protein CASSLKTPNSGNTIYF.

This clone has a single count. The junction and the germline gene differ at one end; a read error may be behind it. The identical CDR3 is also encoded by other nucleotide sequences in the sample. The rearrangement joins TRBV4-3 to TRBJ1-1; tentatively, D is TRBD1 (6 bases). The CDR3 loop spans 16 amino acids. Germline V gene sequence: CDR1 LGHNA, CDR2 YSLEER. The CDR3 is CASSQGLQGRNTEAFF. The CDR3, as DNA: TGCGCCAGCAGCCAAGGGTTACAGGGCCGAAACACCGAAGCTTTCTTT.

This rearrangement joins TRBV9 to TRBJ2-3; 8 bases agree with TRBD2. The germline V gene has CDR1 SGDLS and CDR2 YYNGEE. The CDR3 covers 15 residues. With 0 bases clipped from V and 2 bases from J, the junction kept 2 bases outside the gene matches. The DNA for the CDR3 is TGTGCCAGCAGCGTAGGCGGGGGGACCACAGATACGCAGTATTTT. Translating gives CASSVGGGTTDTQYF.